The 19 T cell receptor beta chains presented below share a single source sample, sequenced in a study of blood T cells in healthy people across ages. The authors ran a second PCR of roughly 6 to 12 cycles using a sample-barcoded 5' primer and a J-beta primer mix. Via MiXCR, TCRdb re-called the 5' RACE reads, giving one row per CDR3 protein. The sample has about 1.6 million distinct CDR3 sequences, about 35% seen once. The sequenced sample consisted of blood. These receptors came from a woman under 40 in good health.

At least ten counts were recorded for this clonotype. CDR3 sequence (DNA): TGCAGCGTTGCTCTCTCGGAAGCGGGGGTTCAGTACTTC. This sequence encodes CSVALSEAGVQYF. The V and J genes are TRBV29-1 and TRBJ2-4; 8 positions agree with TRBD2. This CDR3 spans 13 amino acids. Germline CDR1 is SQVTM and CDR2 is ANQGSEA. Unmatched junction bases numbered 10, after V lost 4 bases and J lost 11 bases.

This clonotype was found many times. Here the CDR3 DNA reads TGCGCCAGCAGCTTGGCCCCAGGGAGCTCCTACGAGCAGTACTTC. Translating gives CASSLAPGSSYEQYF. This chain joins TRBV5-1 and TRBJ2-7, with D perhaps assigned TRBD1 or TRBD2 (5 bases each). Germline V gene sequence: CDR1 SGHRS, CDR2 YFSETQ. The CDR3 covers 15 residues. V lost 0 bases to trimming and J lost 0 bases, with 10 bases between them.

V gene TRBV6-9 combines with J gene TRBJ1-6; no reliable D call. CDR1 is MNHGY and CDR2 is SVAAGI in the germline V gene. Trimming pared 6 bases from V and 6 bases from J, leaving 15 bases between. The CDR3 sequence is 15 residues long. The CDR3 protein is CASRPRGRFNSPLHF. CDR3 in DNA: TGTGCCAGCAGGCCAAGAGGAAGATTTAATTCACCCCTCCACTTT.

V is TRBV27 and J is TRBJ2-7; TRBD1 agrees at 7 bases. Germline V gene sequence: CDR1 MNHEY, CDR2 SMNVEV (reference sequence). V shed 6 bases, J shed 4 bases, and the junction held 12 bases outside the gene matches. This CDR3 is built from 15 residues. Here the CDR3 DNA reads TGTGCCAGCAGACCGACCGTAGGGGGCAGGTACGAGCAGTACTTC. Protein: CASRPTVGGRYEQYF.

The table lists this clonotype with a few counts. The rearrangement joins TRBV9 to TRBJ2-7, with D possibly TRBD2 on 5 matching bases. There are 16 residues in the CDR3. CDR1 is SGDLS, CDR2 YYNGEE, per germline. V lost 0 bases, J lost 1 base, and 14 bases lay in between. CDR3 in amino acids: CASSVGAIASSYEQYF. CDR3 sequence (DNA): TGTGCCAGCAGCGTAGGGGCGATAGCGTCTTCCTACGAGCAGTACTTC.

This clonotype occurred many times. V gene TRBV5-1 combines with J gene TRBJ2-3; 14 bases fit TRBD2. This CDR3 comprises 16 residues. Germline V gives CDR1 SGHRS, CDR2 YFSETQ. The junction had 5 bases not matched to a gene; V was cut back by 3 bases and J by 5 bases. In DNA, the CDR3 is TGCGCCAGCAGCTCTGGGACTAGCGGGAGCGGAGATACGCAGTATTTT. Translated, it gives CASSSGTSGSGDTQYF.

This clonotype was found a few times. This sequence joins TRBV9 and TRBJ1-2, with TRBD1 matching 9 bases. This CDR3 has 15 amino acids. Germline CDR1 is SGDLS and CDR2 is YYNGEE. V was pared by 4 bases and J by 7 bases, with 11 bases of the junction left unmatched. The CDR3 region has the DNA TGTGCCAGCAGCCTCTGGACAGGGGATCGGACTGGCTACACCTTC. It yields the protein CASSLWTGDRTGYTF. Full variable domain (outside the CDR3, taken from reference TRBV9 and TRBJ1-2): DSGVTQTPKHLITATGQRVTLRCSPRSGDLSVYWYQQSLDQGLQFLIQYYNGEERAKGNILERFSAQQFPDLHSELNLSSLELGDSALYFCASSLWTGDRTGYTFGSGTRLTVV.

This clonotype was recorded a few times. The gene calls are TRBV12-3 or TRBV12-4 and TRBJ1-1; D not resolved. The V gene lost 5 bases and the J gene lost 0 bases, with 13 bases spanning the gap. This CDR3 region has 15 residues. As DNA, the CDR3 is TGTGCCAGCAGTGGCAGGCCAACTTTGAACACTGAAGCTTTCTTT. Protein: CASSGRPTLNTEAFF.

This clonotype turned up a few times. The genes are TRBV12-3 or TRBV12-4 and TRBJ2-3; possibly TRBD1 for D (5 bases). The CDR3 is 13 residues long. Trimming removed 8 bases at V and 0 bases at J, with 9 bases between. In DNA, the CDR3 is TGTGCCAGCTGGGGCAGGAGCACAGATACGCAGTATTTT. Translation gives CASWGRSTDTQYF.

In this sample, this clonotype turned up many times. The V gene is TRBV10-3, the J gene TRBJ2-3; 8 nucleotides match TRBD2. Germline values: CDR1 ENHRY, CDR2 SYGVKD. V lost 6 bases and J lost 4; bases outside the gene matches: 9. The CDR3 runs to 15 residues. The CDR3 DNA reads TGTGCCATCAGGTTGAGCGGGAGTAAGGCAGATACGCAGTATTTT. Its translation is CAIRLSGSKADTQYF.

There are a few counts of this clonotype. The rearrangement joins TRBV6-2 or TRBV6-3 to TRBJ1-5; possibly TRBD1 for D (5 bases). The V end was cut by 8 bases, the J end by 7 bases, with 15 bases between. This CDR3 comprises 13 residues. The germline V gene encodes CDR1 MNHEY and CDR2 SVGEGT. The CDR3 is CASGRQHRQPQHF. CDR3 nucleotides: TGTGCCAGCGGACGACAGCACAGACAGCCCCAGCATTTT.

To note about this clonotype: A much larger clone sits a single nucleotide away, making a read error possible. CDR3 nucleotides: TGTGCCAGCAATGAGCGGTTCTTC. Its translation is CASNERFF. The rearrangement joins TRBV12-3 or TRBV12-4 to TRBJ2-1; D not resolved. This CDR3 region has 8 residues.

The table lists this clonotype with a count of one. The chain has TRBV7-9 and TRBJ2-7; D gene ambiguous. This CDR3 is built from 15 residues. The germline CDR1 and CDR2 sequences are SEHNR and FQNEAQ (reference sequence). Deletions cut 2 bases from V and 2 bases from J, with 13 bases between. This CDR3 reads CASSLWVPVTYEQYF. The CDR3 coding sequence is TGTGCCAGCAGCTTATGGGTGCCCGTAACCTACGAGCAGTACTTC.

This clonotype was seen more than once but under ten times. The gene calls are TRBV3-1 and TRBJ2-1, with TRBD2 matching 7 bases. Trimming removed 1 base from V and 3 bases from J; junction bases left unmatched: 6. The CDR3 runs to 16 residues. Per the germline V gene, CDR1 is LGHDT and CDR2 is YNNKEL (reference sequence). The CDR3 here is CASSQGSGALYNEQFF. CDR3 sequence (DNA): TGTGCCAGCAGCCAAGGAAGCGGGGCCCTCTACAATGAGCAGTTCTTC.

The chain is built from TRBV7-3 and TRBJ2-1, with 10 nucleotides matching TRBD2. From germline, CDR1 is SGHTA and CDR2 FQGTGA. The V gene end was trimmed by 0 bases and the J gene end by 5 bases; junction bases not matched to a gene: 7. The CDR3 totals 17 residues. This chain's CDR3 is CASSLTGLAGGHNEQFF. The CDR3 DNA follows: TGTGCCAGCAGCTTAACGGGTTTAGCGGGGGGTCACAATGAGCAGTTCTTC.

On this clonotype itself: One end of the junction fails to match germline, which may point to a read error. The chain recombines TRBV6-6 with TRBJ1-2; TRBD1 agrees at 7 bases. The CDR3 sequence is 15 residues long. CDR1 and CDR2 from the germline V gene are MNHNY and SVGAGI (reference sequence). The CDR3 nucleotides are TGTGCCAGCAGACCCGGGGAGGGGGCAGACTATGACTACACCTTC. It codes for CASRPGEGADYDYTF.

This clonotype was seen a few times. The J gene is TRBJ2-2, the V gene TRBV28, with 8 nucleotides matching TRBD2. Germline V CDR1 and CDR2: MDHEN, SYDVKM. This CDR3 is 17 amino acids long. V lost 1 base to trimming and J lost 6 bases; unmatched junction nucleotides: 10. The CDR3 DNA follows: TGTGCCAGCAGTTTATCGCGGTGGTTAGCGGGATCCGGGGAGCTGTTTTTT. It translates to CASSLSRWLAGSGELFF.

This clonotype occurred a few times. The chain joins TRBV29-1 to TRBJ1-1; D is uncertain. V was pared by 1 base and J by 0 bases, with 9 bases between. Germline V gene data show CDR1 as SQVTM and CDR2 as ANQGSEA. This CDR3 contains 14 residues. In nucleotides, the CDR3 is TGCAGCGTTGAAGGCGCTTTTATGAACACTGAAGCTTTCTTT. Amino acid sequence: CSVEGAFMNTEAFF.

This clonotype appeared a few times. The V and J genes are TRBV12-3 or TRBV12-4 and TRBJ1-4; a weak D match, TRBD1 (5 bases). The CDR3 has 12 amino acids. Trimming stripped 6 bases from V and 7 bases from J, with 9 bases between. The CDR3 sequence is CASRRGVEKLFF. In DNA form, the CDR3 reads TGTGCCAGCAGGAGGGGTGTTGAAAAACTGTTTTTT.